The 28 T cell receptor beta chains below were found in one sample sequenced in a study of T cells in Graves' hyperthyroidism and ophthalmopathy. Researchers took RNA transcripts and amplified the TCR beta CDR3 regions from them. First-round RT-PCR targeting the TCR CDR3 was performed with the HTBI primer set. TCRdb called the multiplex PCR reads again in MiXCR, with one record for every CDR3 protein. Of around 580,000 distinct CDR3 sequences detected, around 17% appear once; the ten largest clones hold 15% to 20%. The source material was blood. Receptors were obtained from a woman between 18 and 29 years old with Graves' hyperthyroidism.

This clonotype was counted at least ten times. The chain carries TRBV11-2 and TRBJ2-7; the match to TRBD2 covers 7 bases. The CDR3 extends over 14 amino acids. The junction had 8 bases not matched to a gene; V was cut back by 4 bases and J by 5 bases. Germline-derived CDR1 and CDR2 are SGHAT and FQNNGV. As DNA, the CDR3 is TGTGCCAGCAGCTCCTCCGGGAGGATCCACGAGCAGTACTTC. Protein: CASSSSGRIHEQYF.

This sequence joins TRBV11-2 and TRBJ2-7; D may be TRBD2 (6 bases). V was cut by 5 bases and J by 7 bases, with 15 bases left in between. Germline V gives CDR1 SGHAT, CDR2 FQNNGV. There are 13 residues in the CDR3. DNA for the CDR3: TGTGCCAGCAGCCCCGGGTGGGGGGAGGAGCAGTACTTC. It specifies CASSPGWGEEQYF. Full variable domain (missing parts from reference TRBV11-2 and TRBJ2-7): EAGVAQSPRYKIIEKRQSVAFWCNPISGHATLYWYQQILGQGPKLLIQFQNNGVVDDSQLPKDRFSAERLKGVDSTLKIQPAKLEDSAVYLCASSPGWGEEQYFGPGTRLTVT.

This chain's CDR3 is CSATGTLMTGELFF. CDR3 coding DNA: TGCAGTGCTACCGGGACTCTGATGACCGGGGAGCTGTTTTTT. The chain combines TRBV20-1 with TRBJ2-2; TRBD2 might be the D (6 bases). Trimming took 4 bases from V and 5 from J, leaving 14 bases between them. Germline CDR1 reads DFQATT; CDR2 reads SNEGSKA (reference sequence). The CDR3 spans 14 residues.

This chain uses TRBV9 with TRBJ2-7; tentatively, D is TRBD2 (5 bases). Germline V CDR1 and CDR2: SGDLS, YYNGEE. V lost 0 bases and J 5 bases, leaving 9 bases between the germline ends. The CDR3 has 13 residues. Here the CDR3 reads CASSVGGVNEQYF. In DNA, the CDR3 is TGTGCCAGCAGCGTAGGGGGAGTCAACGAGCAGTACTTC.

The chain recombines TRBV19 with TRBJ2-2; D uncertain. The CDR3 runs 14 residues. Trimming shortened V by 0 bases and J by 4 bases, and 6 bases separated the two germline ends. Looked up from germline, CDR1 is LNHDA and CDR2 is SQIVND (reference sequence). The chain's CDR3 is CASSIEPTTGELFF. Written as DNA, the CDR3 is TGTGCCAGTAGTATAGAACCGACCACCGGGGAGCTGTTTTTT. Full variable domain (rest looked up from reference TRBV19 and TRBJ2-2): DGGITQSPKYLFRKEGQNVTLSCEQNLNHDAMYWYRQDPGQGLRLIYYSQIVNDFQKGDIAEGYSVSREKKESFPLTVTSAQKNPTAFYLCASSIEPTTGELFFGEGSRLTVL.

This chain joins TRBV5-1 and TRBJ2-1, with 7 bases identical to TRBD2. V lost 7 bases to trimming and J lost 1 base; unmatched junction nucleotides: 11. Germline CDR1 and CDR2: SGHRS and YFSETQ. The CDR3 totals 16 residues. The CDR3 is CASHQLGGISYNEQFF. CDR3 in DNA: TGCGCCAGCCACCAACTGGGGGGGATATCCTACAATGAGCAGTTCTTC.

The V call is TRBV5-1, the J call TRBJ2-4; the match to TRBD2 covers 11 bases. V lost 4 bases, J lost 4 bases, and 4 bases stayed unmatched. From germline, CDR1 is SGHRS and CDR2 YFSETQ. CDR3 length equals 15 residues. The CDR3, as DNA: TGCGCCAGCAGCACCGTAGCGGGAGGGAAAAACATTCAGTACTTC. Encoded protein: CASSTVAGGKNIQYF.

This clonotype came up a few times. The chain employs TRBV9 and TRBJ2-2, with unresolved D. CDR1 is SGDLS and CDR2 is YYNGEE in the germline V gene. There are 16 residues in the CDR3. V shed 3 bases and J shed 0 bases, with 12 bases lying between them. The DNA for the CDR3 is TGTGCCAGCAGCGCCCTCGTCCAGACGAACACCGGGGAGCTGTTTTTT. As protein: CASSALVQTNTGELFF. Drawing the rest from reference TRBV9 and TRBJ2-2, the complete variable domain is DSGVTQTPKHLITATGQRVTLRCSPRSGDLSVYWYQQSLDQGLQFLIQYYNGEERAKGNILERFSAQQFPDLHSELNLSSLELGDSALYFCASSALVQTNTGELFFGEGSRLTVL.

This clonotype showed up many times. V gene TRBV11-2 combines with J gene TRBJ1-2; TRBD1 is a possible D gene (6 bases). The CDR3 has 14 residues. Deletions cut 0 bases from V and 5 bases from J, with 10 bases between. CDR1 and CDR2 (germline): SGHAT, FQNNGV. CDR3 coding DNA: TGTGCCAGCAGCTTAGACGCGGACAGTTATGGCTACACCTTC. This translates into CASSLDADSYGYTF. The variable domain in full, with the rest retrieved from reference TRBV11-2 and TRBJ1-2, is EAGVAQSPRYKIIEKRQSVAFWCNPISGHATLYWYQQILGQGPKLLIQFQNNGVVDDSQLPKDRFSAERLKGVDSTLKIQPAKLEDSAVYLCASSLDADSYGYTFGSGTRLTVV.

The rearrangement joins TRBV28 to TRBJ1-5; 9 bases line up with TRBD1. Germline assignment: CDR1 MDHEN and CDR2 SYDVKM. Trimming removed 5 bases from V and 0 bases from J; junction bases left unmatched: 8. The CDR3 totals 17 residues. The CDR3 here is CASSPGTGTTSNQPQHF. The CDR3 bases are TGTGCCAGCAGTCCCGGGACAGGGACCACTAGCAATCAGCCCCAGCATTTT.

This clonotype was observed a handful of times. This rearrangement joins TRBV7-2 to TRBJ2-5, with D possibly being TRBD2 (5 bases). CDR1 SGHTA and CDR2 FQGNSA come from the germline V gene. The CDR3 is 13 residues long. Trimming removed 5 bases at V and 5 bases at J, with 12 bases between. The CDR3 nucleotides are TGTGCCAGCAGCCCTCCCCCGGGGGAGACCCAGTACTTC. Translation gives CASSPPPGETQYF. Complete variable domain (other parts from reference TRBV7-2 and TRBJ2-5): GAGVSQSPSNKVTEKGKDVELRCDPISGHTALYWYRQSLGQGLEFLIYFQGNSAPDKSGLPSDRFSAERTGGSVSTLTIQRTQQEDSAVYLCASSPPPGETQYFGPGTRLLVL.

This clonotype was counted only a few times. The chain joins TRBV20-1 to TRBJ2-5; 7 bases match TRBD1. The V gene's germline CDR1 is DFQATT and CDR2 SNEGSKA (reference sequence). V dropped 6 bases and J dropped 2; count of bases not matched to a gene: 9. This CDR3 is 14 amino acids long. As DNA, the CDR3 is TGCAGTGCGGCAACCCGGGACAGTCAAGAGACCCAGTACTTC. This gives the protein CSAATRDSQETQYF.

This rearrangement joins TRBV12-3 or TRBV12-4 to TRBJ2-1; TRBD1 agrees at 10 bases. V dropped 6 bases and J dropped 4; count of bases not matched to a gene: 18. The CDR3 extends over 19 amino acids. Written as DNA, the CDR3 is TGTGCCAGCAGGTTATCCCCGGGACAGGGGACCGCGCGGTACAATGAGCAGTTCTTC. It yields the protein CASRLSPGQGTARYNEQFF.

This rearrangement joins TRBV11-1 to TRBJ2-2, with D perhaps being TRBD1 or TRBD2 (5 bases each). CDR3 length: 14 amino acids. Germline V gives CDR1 SGHAT, CDR2 FQDESV (reference sequence). V lost 3 bases, J lost 4 bases, and 9 bases lay in between. CDR3 in amino acids: CASSLGDGTGELFF. The CDR3 DNA reads as TGTGCCAGCAGCTTGGGGGATGGCACCGGGGAGCTGTTTTTT.

This clonotype was seen a single time. A much larger clone sits a single nucleotide away, making a read error possible. The chain couples TRBV3-1 to TRBJ2-1, with 12 bases identical to TRBD2. The length of the CDR3 is 19 residues. Germline CDR1 reads LGHDT; CDR2 reads YNNKEL (reference sequence). Trimming removed 1 base from V and 5 bases from J; junction bases left unmatched: 12. CDR3 in DNA: TGTGCCAGCAGCCAAGGTGGACGGCCGACTAGCGGGAGACACAATGAGCAGTTCTTC. Protein: CASSQGGRPTSGRHNEQFF.

This clonotype was seen many times. V and J are TRBV7-9 and TRBJ2-3, with D maybe TRBD2 (6 bases). V gave up 5 bases and J gave up 2 bases, with 8 bases separating them. The CDR3 sequence is 13 residues long. Per germline, CDR1 SEHNR and CDR2 FQNEAQ (reference sequence). CDR3 DNA sequence: TGTGCCAGCAGCCGGGAGAACACAGATACGCAGTATTTT. Translation: CASSRENTDTQYF.

In its sample, this clonotype was seen many times. The chain joins TRBV20-1 to TRBJ2-2; TRBD2 aligns across 12 bases. After removal of 3 bases from V and 7 bases from J, the junction contained 6 bases not matched to a gene. CDR1 is DFQATT, CDR2 SNEGSKA, per germline (reference sequence). The CDR3 contains 15 residues. CDR3 in amino acids: CSASPTSGRIGELFF. The CDR3 coding sequence is TGCAGTGCTAGTCCCACTAGCGGGAGGATCGGGGAGCTGTTTTTT.

This clonotype has a single count. The rearrangement links TRBV5-8 to TRBJ1-2; possibly TRBD1 for D (5 bases). CDR1 SGHTS and CDR2 YDEGEE come from the germline V gene. The CDR3 extends over 13 amino acids. V was trimmed by 4 bases and J by 8 bases, leaving 15 bases between them. CDR3 bases: TGTGCCAGCAGCCGGCGGGGCGCGCGGGGCTACACCTTC. This encodes CASSRRGARGYTF.

This clonotype has ten or more counts. This sequence joins TRBV12-3 or TRBV12-4 and TRBJ1-1; perhaps TRBD1 as D (5 bases). This CDR3 region has 14 residues. V lost 5 bases and J lost 6, with 16 bases in between. The CDR3 DNA reads as TGTGCCAGCAGTCCCCACGGGGCAGGGTCTGAAGCTTTCTTT. Residues: CASSPHGAGSEAFF.

The genes are TRBV20-1 and TRBJ1-1, with D tentatively TRBD1 (5 bases). The V and J ends lost 7 bases and 1 base respectively, with 13 bases between them. Germline loops: CDR1 DFQATT, CDR2 SNEGSKA (reference sequence). The CDR3 spans 13 residues. CDR3 in amino acids: CSVHPQGNTEAFF. In DNA form, the CDR3 reads TGCAGTGTTCATCCCCAGGGGAACACTGAAGCTTTCTTT.

This clonotype was observed at least ten times. The genes are TRBV6-1 and TRBJ2-3; 9 bases fit TRBD1. V dropped 4 bases and J dropped 4; count of bases not matched to a gene: 3. The CDR3 is 14 amino acids. CDR1 and CDR2 (germline): MNHNS, SASEGT. The CDR3 sequence is CASSGGTGSDTQYF. In nucleotides, the CDR3 is TGTGCCAGCAGTGGAGGGACAGGGTCAGATACGCAGTATTTT.

This clonotype was seen a handful of times. This chain joins TRBV5-4 and TRBJ2-7, with D perhaps matching TRBD1 (7 bases). Germline CDR1 and CDR2: SGHNT and YYREEE (reference sequence). The CDR3 runs 15 residues. V was clipped by 4 bases and J by 0 bases, with 14 bases between them. This CDR3 is CASSQRGRGSYEQYF. In DNA form, the CDR3 reads TGTGCCAGCAGCCAGAGGGGGCGGGGCTCCTACGAGCAGTACTTC.

This clonotype was counted a few times. The gene calls are TRBV12-5 and TRBJ2-7; 9 positions agree with TRBD1. Unmatched junction bases numbered 9, after V lost 0 bases and J lost 0 bases. CDR3 length: 18 amino acids. Germline loops: CDR1 LGHNT, CDR2 FRNRAP. DNA of the CDR3: TGTGCTAGTGGTTTGGTACTCGATGGGACAGGGTCCTCCTACGAGCAGTACTTC. Translating it yields CASGLVLDGTGSSYEQYF.

This clonotype was detected ten times or more. The rearrangement uses TRBV15 and TRBJ2-3; 11 bases are a match to TRBD2. Trimming removed 5 bases from V and 4 bases from J; junction bases left unmatched: 5. The CDR3 contains 15 residues. Germline values: CDR1 LNHNV, CDR2 YYDKDF (reference sequence). DNA of the CDR3: TGTGCCACCAGCCCTTTAGCGGGGGGGTCAGATACGCAGTATTTT. Protein: CATSPLAGGSDTQYF.

Many counts were recorded for this clonotype. This chain uses TRBV12-3 or TRBV12-4 with TRBJ2-3; either TRBD1 or TRBD2 may fit D (5 bases each). The CDR3 length is 15 residues. The V and J ends lost 2 bases and 1 base respectively, with 10 bases between them. This CDR3 reads CASSLRRGGTDTQYF. CDR3 DNA sequence: TGTGCCAGCAGTTTAAGGAGAGGGGGCACAGATACGCAGTATTTT.

At least ten counts were recorded for this clonotype. The genes are TRBV6-1 and TRBJ2-1, with D perhaps matching TRBD1 (5 bases). This CDR3 has 14 amino acids. The ends were cut back, 6 bases at V and 8 bases at J, with 17 bases in the middle. Germline V CDR1 and CDR2: MNHNS, SASEGT. The CDR3: CASRGIAQGYEQFF. The CDR3 bases are TGTGCCAGCAGAGGGATAGCCCAGGGATATGAGCAGTTCTTC.

V usage is TRBV5-6 and J usage is TRBJ2-1, with 7 bases matching TRBD2. V lost 6 bases to trimming and J lost 4 bases; unmatched junction nucleotides: 16. Per the germline V gene, CDR1 is SGHDT and CDR2 is YYEEEE. The CDR3 consists of 17 residues. CDR3 region: CASNLGVASGTYNEQFF. CDR3 bases: TGTGCCAGCAACCTCGGGGTGGCTAGCGGTACTTACAATGAGCAGTTCTTC.

This clonotype was seen many times. The chain has TRBV20-1 and TRBJ2-7; TRBD2 matches at 7 bases. With 6 bases clipped from V and 5 bases from J, the junction kept 16 bases outside the gene matches. The CDR3 loop spans 15 amino acids. Looked up from germline, CDR1 is DFQATT and CDR2 is SNEGSKA (reference sequence). As DNA, the CDR3 is TGCAGTGCCCGAAGAGCGACTAGCTATGAGGACGAGCAGTACTTC. It yields the protein CSARRATSYEDEQYF.